The rows below give T cell receptor beta chains drawn from one sample of a study of patients and donors after allogeneic stem cell transplantation. Each CDR3 protein gets one entry after TCRdb re-called the RT-PCR reads with MiXCR. The data show roughly 250,000 distinct CDR3 sequences, less than 15% seen once. The specimen was blood, either unsorted or a sorted T cell fraction (not recorded which). Every receptor here comes from a human donor who was either an allogeneic HSCT recipient or a stem cell or donor lymphocyte infusion donor (not recorded which). It is not recorded whose cells these are; they may come from a transplant donor. CDR3s include the opening cysteine and the closing phenylalanine or tryptophan. The order of the fields is D gene, J gene, V gene, clone size, CDR3 protein, CDR3 DNA. D genes are given only for firm matches. Clone size appears in some rows only: once, few, many, or a class for an expanded clone.

>NA|TRBJ1-5|TRBV4-3|few
CASSPTWGGNQPQHF
TGCGCCAGCAGCCCTACATGGGGGGGAAATCAGCCCCAGCATTTT
>TRBD2|TRBJ2-1|TRBV20-1|many
CSAPPGLADYNEQFF
TGCAGTGCTCCTCCCGGACTAGCGGACTACAATGAGCAGTTCTTC
>NA|TRBJ2-2|TRBV18|NA
CASSTAFSRGTGELFF
TGTGCCAGCTCAACAGCCTTTTCCCGAGGCACCGGGGAGCTGTTTTTT
>TRBD2|TRBJ2-5|TRBV7-2|NA
CASSSIAGASLETQYF
TGTGCCAGCAGCTCTATAGCGGGGGCCAGTTTAGAGACCCAGTACTTC
>NA|TRBJ1-1|TRBV27|few
CASSLVGRSFPVTTFF
TGTGCCAGCAGTTTGGTAGGCAGGTCCTTCCCGGTTACGACTTTCTTT
>TRBD2|TRBJ2-1|TRBV7-8|few
CASSWLAGGPDEQFF
TGTGCCAGCAGCTGGCTAGCGGGAGGGCCTGATGAGCAGTTCTTC
>NA|TRBJ1-6|TRBV27|many
CASRGTDRNNSPLHF
TGTGCCAGCAGGGGGACCGACAGGAATAATTCACCCCTCCACTTT
>NA|TRBJ1-1|TRBV5-1|many
CASSLVGENTEAFF
TGCGCCAGCAGCTTGGTCGGGGAGAACACTGAAGCTTTCTTT
>TRBD1|TRBJ1-1|TRBV9|few
CASSKGTGGSMNTEAFF
TGTGCCAGCAGCAAAGGGACAGGGGGCTCGATGAACACTGAAGCTTTCTTT
>NA|TRBJ2-3|TRBV5-1|NA
CASRLGGSSTDTQYF
TGCGCCAGCAGATTGGGGGGATCTAGCACAGATACGCAGTATTTT
>TRBD1|TRBJ1-6|TRBV29-1|few
CSAGDRNSPLHF
TGCAGCGCTGGGGACAGAAATTCACCCCTCCACTTT
>NA|TRBJ2-3|TRBV27|many
CASGMGDTQYF
TGTGCCAGTGGGATGGGAGATACGCAGTATTTT
>NA|TRBJ1-2|TRBV19|NA
CASRKSGTKSYGYTF
TGTGCCAGTAGAAAGTCAGGGACAAAGAGCTATGGCTACACCTTC
>TRBD2|TRBJ2-3|TRBV27|NA
CASSKPGGTQYF
TGTGCCAGCTCTAAGCCGGGGGGTACGCAGTATTTT
>NA|TRBJ1-5|TRBV7-3|many
CASSADNQPQHF
TGTGCCAGCAGCGCTGACAATCAGCCCCAGCATTTT
>NA|TRBJ2-5|TRBV11-2|NA
CASSSDGEYQETQYF
TGTGCCAGCAGTTCGGACGGGGAGTACCAAGAGACCCAGTACTTC
>NA|TRBJ2-1|TRBV2|NA
CASSSESYNEQFF
TGTGCCAGCTCTTCGGAATCCTACAATGAGCAGTTCTTC
>TRBD2|TRBJ2-1|TRBV5-1|NA
CASSLGLAGEENEQFF
TGCGCCAGCAGCTTGGGGTTAGCGGGAGAGGAAAATGAGCAGTTCTTC
>NA|TRBJ2-1|TRBV5-1|few
CASSLRPSTRGIANEQFF
TGCGCCAGCAGCTTGCGGCCCTCCACTAGGGGAATAGCCAATGAGCAGTTCTTC
>NA|TRBJ2-5|TRBV7-9|many
CASSLDWGREDQETQYF
TGTGCCAGCAGCTTAGATTGGGGCAGAGAGGACCAAGAGACCCAGTACTTC
>NA|TRBJ1-3|TRBV5-1|few
CASSGGRLSGNTIYF
TGCGCCAGCAGCGGGGGACGGCTCTCTGGAAACACCATATATTTT
>NA|TRBJ1-5|TRBV2|many
CASSAWGNSNQPQHF
TGTGCCAGCAGTGCCTGGGGAAATAGCAATCAGCCCCAGCATTTT
>TRBD1|TRBJ1-2|TRBV5-1|NA
CASSPGGASNYGYTF
TGCGCCAGCAGCCCAGGGGGGGCATCTAACTATGGCTACACCTTC
>TRBD2|TRBJ2-3|TRBV20-1|NA
CSATSGGRAWADTQYF
TGCAGTGCTACCTCTGGCGGGAGGGCCTGGGCGGATACGCAGTATTTT
>NA|TRBJ1-3|TRBV7-9|NA
CASSLAGAGNTIYF
TGTGCCAGCAGCTTAGCTGGGGCTGGAAACACCATATATTTT
>NA|TRBJ1-2|TRBV2|few
CASSARVRGYTF
TGTGCCAGCAGTGCCAGGGTGAGGGGCTACACCTTC
>NA|TRBJ1-2|TRBV25-1|few
CARGGEGCYGYTF
TGTGCCAGGGGGGGTGAAGGGTGCTATGGCTACACCTTC
>TRBD1|TRBJ1-3|TRBV6-5|NA
CASSYIRGIRGNTIYF
TGTGCCAGCAGTTACATCAGGGGGATTCGGGGAAACACCATATATTTT
>TRBD1|TRBJ1-1|TRBV28|few
CASGSSWPGTGGTEAFF
TGTGCCAGCGGATCCTCATGGCCAGGGACAGGGGGCACTGAAGCTTTCTTT
>TRBD2|TRBJ2-3|TRBV5-1|NA
CASSPTGLAGSNTQYF
TGCGCCAGCAGCCCCACGGGACTAGCGGGCTCGAATACGCAGTATTTT
>TRBD2|TRBJ2-1|TRBV20-1|NA
CSALPGRGRGNEQFF
TGCAGTGCCCTCCCCGGGAGGGGTCGAGGCAATGAGCAGTTCTTC
>NA|TRBJ2-1|TRBV11-2|few
CASSLSALLGSHPSSYNEQFF
TGTGCCAGCAGCTTATCCGCCCTACTAGGATCACACCCGAGCTCCTACAATGAGCAGTTCTTC
>TRBD2|TRBJ2-2|TRBV5-5|NA
CASVTGTSGGLNTGELFF
TGTGCCAGCGTTACCGGGACTAGCGGGGGCCTGAACACCGGGGAGCTGTTTTTT
>TRBD2|TRBJ2-2|TRBV30|NA
CASGGPSGRSGELFF
TGTGCCTCGGGGGGGCCTAGCGGGAGGTCTGGGGAGCTGTTTTTT
>NA|TRBJ2-1|TRBV29-1|NA
CSGRNDEQFF
TGCAGCGGCAGAAACGATGAGCAGTTCTTC
>NA|TRBJ2-5|TRBV28|NA
CASSIIMEGLETQYF
TGTGCCAGCAGCATAATAATGGAGGGTTTGGAGACCCAGTACTTC
>TRBD1|TRBJ2-7|TRBV12-3/TRBV12-4|many
CASSFTGAYEQYF
TGTGCCAGCAGTTTTACAGGGGCCTACGAGCAGTACTTC
>NA|TRBJ2-1|TRBV11-3|NA
CASSSLGSGQYNEQFF
TGTGCCAGCAGCTCCCTAGGGAGCGGGCAGTACAATGAGCAGTTCTTC
>NA|TRBJ1-5|TRBV20-1|few
CSARPAGKESNQPQHF
TGCAGTGCTAGACCAGCAGGGAAGGAAAGCAATCAGCCCCAGCATTTT
>NA|TRBJ1-1|TRBV6-1|many
CASSEIGENTEAFF
TGTGCCAGCAGTGAAATTGGGGAGAACACTGAAGCTTTCTTT
>TRBD1|TRBJ1-1|TRBV4-2|NA
CASSQDGQAPTEAFF
TGTGCCAGCAGCCAAGACGGACAGGCTCCCACTGAAGCTTTCTTT
>NA|TRBJ1-6|TRBV30|NA
CASPGRGSSLGSPLHF
TGTGCCTCTCCAGGCAGGGGAAGTTCGTTGGGTTCACCCCTCCACTTT
>NA|TRBJ1-5|TRBV5-1|NA
CASSPRAGSRSRGGNQPQHF
TGCGCCAGCAGCCCCCGAGCGGGCTCGCGCTCAAGAGGGGGCAATCAGCCCCAGCATTTT
>NA|TRBJ1-3|TRBV7-9|NA
CASSFGQVDTIYF
TGTGCCAGCAGCTTCGGCCAGGTGGACACCATATATTTT
>NA|TRBJ1-2|TRBV5-1|few
CASSLDPTTGGYTF
TGCGCCAGCAGCTTGGATCCCACAACGGGTGGCTACACCTTC
>TRBD2|TRBJ2-5|TRBV7-2|few
CASSPSGGLSVGETQYF
TGTGCCAGCAGCCCTTCGGGGGGACTTTCGGTAGGAGAGACCCAGTACTTC
>NA|TRBJ1-2|TRBV5-1|few
CASSLDGRALGGYTF
TGCGCCAGCAGCTTGGATGGCAGGGCTCTGGGTGGCTACACCTTC
>TRBD2|TRBJ2-5|TRBV20-1|few
CSASRGVRETQYF
TGCAGTGCTAGCCGGGGGGTTAGAGAGACCCAGTACTTC
>NA|TRBJ2-2|TRBV5-6|many
CASSLTKAGELFF
TGTGCCAGCAGCCTAACGAAGGCCGGGGAGCTGTTTTTT
>NA|TRBJ2-1|TRBV19|few
CASSIKSGRNNEQFF
TGTGCCAGTAGTATTAAGTCGGGACGCAACAATGAGCAGTTCTTC
>TRBD2|TRBJ2-3|TRBV20-1|NA
CSALGTSGTDTQYF
TGCAGTGCTTTGGGGACTAGCGGCACAGATACGCAGTATTTT
>TRBD2|TRBJ2-1|TRBV20-1|few
CSAILAGAPNEQFF
TGCAGTGCTATTTTAGCGGGAGCCCCTAATGAGCAGTTCTTC